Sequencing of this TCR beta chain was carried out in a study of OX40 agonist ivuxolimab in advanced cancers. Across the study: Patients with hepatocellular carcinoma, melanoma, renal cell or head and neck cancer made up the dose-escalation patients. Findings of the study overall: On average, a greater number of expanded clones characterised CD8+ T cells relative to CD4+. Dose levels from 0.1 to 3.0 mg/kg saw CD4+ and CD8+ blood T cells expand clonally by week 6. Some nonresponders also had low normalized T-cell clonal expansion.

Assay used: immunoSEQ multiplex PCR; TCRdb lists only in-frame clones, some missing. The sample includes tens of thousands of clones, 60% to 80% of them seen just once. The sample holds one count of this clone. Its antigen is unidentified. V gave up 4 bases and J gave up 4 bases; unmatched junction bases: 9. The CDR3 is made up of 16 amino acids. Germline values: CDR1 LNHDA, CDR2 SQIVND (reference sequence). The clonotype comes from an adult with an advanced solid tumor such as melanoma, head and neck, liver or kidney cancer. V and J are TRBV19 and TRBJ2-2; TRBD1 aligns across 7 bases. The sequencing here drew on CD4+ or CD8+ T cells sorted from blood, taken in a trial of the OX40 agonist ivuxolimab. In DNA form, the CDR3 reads TGTGCCAGTAGTAGTGGACAGGCGTGGGTCACCGGGGAGCTGTTTTTT. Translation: CASSSGQAWVTGELFF.